The clone carrying this T cell receptor beta chain was counted at least ten times. From the 5' RACE reads, TCRdb called clonotypes with MiXCR, one entry per CDR3 protein. The sample comprises about 330,000 distinct CDR3 sequences, roughly 4% of which are singletons, and approximately 23% rests with the top ten. The source of the sample is a study of T cells after yellow fever vaccination. Trimming took off 6 bases at V and 0 bases at J, with 7 bases between the two ends. Per germline, CDR1 MRHNA and CDR2 SNTAGT. This CDR3 has 13 residues. Material: PBMCs, obtained 5 days after the yellow fever booster vaccination. The TCR was taken from a man younger than 35 who received the YFV17D yellow fever vaccine. V and J are TRBV6-4 and TRBJ2-3; possible D gene TRBD2, 5 bases. The CDR3 reads CASSRTSTDTQYF. For the CDR3, the DNA is TGTGCCAGCAGCCGGACTAGCACAGATACGCAGTATTTT.